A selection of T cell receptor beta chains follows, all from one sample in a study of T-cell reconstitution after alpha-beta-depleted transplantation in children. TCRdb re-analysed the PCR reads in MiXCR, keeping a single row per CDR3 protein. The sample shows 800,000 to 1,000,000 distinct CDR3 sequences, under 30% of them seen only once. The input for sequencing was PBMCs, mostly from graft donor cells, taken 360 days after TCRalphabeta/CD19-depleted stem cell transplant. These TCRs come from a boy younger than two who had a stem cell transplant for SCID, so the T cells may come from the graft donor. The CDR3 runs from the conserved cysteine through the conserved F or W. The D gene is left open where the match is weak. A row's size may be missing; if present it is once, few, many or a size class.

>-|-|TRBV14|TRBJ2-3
CASSQDWGTLSTDTQYF
TGTGCCAGCAGCCAAGATTGGGGGACCCTGAGCACAGATACGCAGTATTTT
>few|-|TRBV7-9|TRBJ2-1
CASSLAVGKDEQFF
TGTGCCAGCAGCTTAGCGGTGGGGAAGGATGAGCAGTTCTTC
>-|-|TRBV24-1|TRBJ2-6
CATSVGQGRLSGANVLTF
TGTGCCACCAGTGTGGGACAAGGACGCCTCTCTGGGGCCAACGTCCTGACTTTC
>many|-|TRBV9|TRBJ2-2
CASSVSGGYTGELFF
TGTGCCAGCAGCGTCTCGGGGGGCTATACCGGGGAGCTGTTTTTT
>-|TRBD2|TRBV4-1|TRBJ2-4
CASSQAEGGPKNIQYF
TGCGCCAGCAGCCAAGCGGAGGGAGGGCCCAAAAACATTCAGTACTTC
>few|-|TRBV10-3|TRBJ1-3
CAISATGIGNTIYF
TGTGCCATCAGTGCAACAGGGATTGGAAACACCATATATTTT
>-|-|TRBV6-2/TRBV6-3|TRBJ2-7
CASFRRGSYEQYF
TGTGCCAGTTTCCGGAGGGGCTCCTACGAGCAGTACTTC
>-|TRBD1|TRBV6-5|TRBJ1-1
CASSYSPDRGRRTEAFF
TGTGCCAGCAGTTACTCCCCGGACAGGGGGCGAAGGACTGAAGCTTTCTTT
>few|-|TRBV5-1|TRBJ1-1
CASRPDQNTEAFF
TGCGCCAGCAGACCAGATCAAAACACTGAAGCTTTCTTT
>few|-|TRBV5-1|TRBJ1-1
CASSPGTLWDTEAFF
TGCGCCAGCAGCCCGGGGACCCTATGGGACACTGAAGCTTTCTTT
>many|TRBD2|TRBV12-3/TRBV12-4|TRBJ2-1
CASSFSSGGAGRNEQFF
TGTGCCAGCAGTTTTTCTAGCGGGGGGGCTGGTCGGAATGAGCAGTTCTTC
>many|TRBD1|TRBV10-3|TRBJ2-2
CAIRKEQGNRELFF
TGTGCCATCAGGAAGGAACAGGGGAACCGGGAGCTGTTTTTT
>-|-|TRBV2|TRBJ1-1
CASSHRVYTEAFF
TGTGCCAGCAGCCACAGGGTTTACACTGAAGCTTTCTTT
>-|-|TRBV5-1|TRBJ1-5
CASSLWTLNSNQPQHF
TGCGCCAGCAGCTTATGGACGCTTAATAGCAATCAGCCCCAGCATTTT
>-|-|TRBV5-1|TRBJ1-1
CASSLGVRRKHVNTEAFF
TGCGCCAGCAGCCTGGGGGTCAGGAGGAAGCACGTGAACACTGAAGCTTTCTTT
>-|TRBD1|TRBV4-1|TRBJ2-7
CASSRTGGYYEQYF
TGCGCCAGCAGCCGGACAGGGGGCTACTACGAGCAGTACTTC
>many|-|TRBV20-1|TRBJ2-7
CSAPGRGRYEQYF
TGCAGTGCCCCAGGGAGGGGGCGGTACGAGCAGTACTTC
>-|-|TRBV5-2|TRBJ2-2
CARGPIDRTHTGELFF
TGTGCCAGGGGCCCCATCGACAGGACACACACCGGGGAGCTGTTTTTT
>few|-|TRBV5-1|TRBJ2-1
CASTDWLALNEQFF
TGCGCCAGCACGGACTGGCTTGCGCTCAATGAGCAGTTCTTC
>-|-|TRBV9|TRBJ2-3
CASSATSRRTDTQYF
TGTGCCAGCAGCGCAACTAGCAGACGTACAGATACGCAGTATTTT
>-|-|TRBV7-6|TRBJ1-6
CASSLGRARSYNSPLHF
TGTGCCAGCAGCTTGGGGAGGGCCCGATCTTATAATTCACCCCTCCACTTT
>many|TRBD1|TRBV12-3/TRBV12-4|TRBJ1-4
CASSLGTGHNEKLFF
TGTGCCAGCAGTTTGGGGACAGGGCATAATGAAAAACTGTTTTTT
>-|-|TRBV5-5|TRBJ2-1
CASSLVPTGSYNEQFF
TGTGCCAGCAGCTTGGTCCCGACTGGGTCCTACAATGAGCAGTTCTTC
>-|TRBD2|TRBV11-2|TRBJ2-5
CASSLALAGARNKETQYF
TGTGCCAGCAGCTTAGCTCTAGCGGGGGCGCGGAATAAAGAGACCCAGTACTTC
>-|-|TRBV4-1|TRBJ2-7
CASSAYWGTPYEQYF
TGCGCCAGCAGCGCATACTGGGGGACCCCCTACGAGCAGTACTTC
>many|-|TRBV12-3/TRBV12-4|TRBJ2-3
CASSLEVTDTQYF
TGTGCCAGCAGTTTAGAGGTCACAGATACGCAGTATTTT
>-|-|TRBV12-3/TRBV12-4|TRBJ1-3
CASSLFRNSGNTIYF
TGTGCCAGCAGTTTATTTCGTAACTCTGGAAACACCATATATTTT
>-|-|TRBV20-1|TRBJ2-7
CSAREPPYEQYF
TGCAGTGCTAGAGAGCCCCCCTACGAGCAGTACTTC
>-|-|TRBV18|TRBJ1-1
CASSREQAILNTEAFF
TGTGCCAGCTCACGTGAACAGGCCATTCTGAACACTGAAGCTTTCTTT
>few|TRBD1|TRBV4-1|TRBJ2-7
CASSQEISALGGWFYEQYF
TGCGCCAGCAGCCAAGAAATCTCCGCCTTAGGGGGCTGGTTCTACGAGCAGTACTTC
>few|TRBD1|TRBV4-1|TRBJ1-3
CASSQGQGTTGNTIYF
TGCGCCAGCAGCCAAGGACAGGGGACAACTGGAAACACCATATATTTT
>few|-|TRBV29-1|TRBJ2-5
CSASPGGLPETQYF
TGCAGCGCCTCCCCCGGGGGCCTTCCAGAGACCCAGTACTTC
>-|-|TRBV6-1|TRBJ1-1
CASGGTAGGEAFF
TGTGCCAGCGGTGGGACCGCCGGGGGAGAAGCTTTCTTT
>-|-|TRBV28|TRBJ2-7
CASSSYTGIREQYF
TGTGCCAGCAGTTCATACACAGGGATTCGGGAGCAGTACTTC
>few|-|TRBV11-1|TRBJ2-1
CASSHPRERTTGPARGNEQFF
TGTGCCAGCAGCCATCCTCGTGAACGAACGACAGGCCCCGCAAGGGGGAATGAGCAGTTCTTC
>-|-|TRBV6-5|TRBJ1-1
CAGSEERGWDTEAFF
TGTGCCGGAAGCGAGGAAAGGGGGTGGGACACTGAAGCTTTCTTT
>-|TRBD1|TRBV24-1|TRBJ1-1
CATSPGTGEMNTEAFF
TGTGCCACCAGTCCCGGGACAGGGGAAATGAACACTGAAGCTTTCTTT
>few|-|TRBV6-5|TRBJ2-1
CASSYSKGLYNEQFF
TGTGCCAGCAGTTACTCGAAGGGGCTCTACAATGAGCAGTTCTTC
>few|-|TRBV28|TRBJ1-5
CASTSAGVGNQPQHF
TGTGCCAGCACCTCCGCGGGGGTGGGGAATCAGCCCCAGCATTTT
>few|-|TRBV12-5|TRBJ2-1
CASGLRTARGHTIHEQFF
TGTGCTAGTGGTTTAAGAACGGCAAGGGGCCACACAATCCATGAGCAGTTCTTC
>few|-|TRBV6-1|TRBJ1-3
CASSPPAGNTIYF
TGTGCCAGCAGCCCCCCGGCTGGAAACACCATATATTTT
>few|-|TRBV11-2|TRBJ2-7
CASSFSPGEITYEQYF
TGTGCCAGCAGCTTTAGTCCAGGGGAAATAACCTACGAGCAGTACTTC
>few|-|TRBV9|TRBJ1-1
CASSVGRSAEAFF
TGTGCCAGCAGCGTGGGCAGGAGTGCTGAAGCTTTCTTT